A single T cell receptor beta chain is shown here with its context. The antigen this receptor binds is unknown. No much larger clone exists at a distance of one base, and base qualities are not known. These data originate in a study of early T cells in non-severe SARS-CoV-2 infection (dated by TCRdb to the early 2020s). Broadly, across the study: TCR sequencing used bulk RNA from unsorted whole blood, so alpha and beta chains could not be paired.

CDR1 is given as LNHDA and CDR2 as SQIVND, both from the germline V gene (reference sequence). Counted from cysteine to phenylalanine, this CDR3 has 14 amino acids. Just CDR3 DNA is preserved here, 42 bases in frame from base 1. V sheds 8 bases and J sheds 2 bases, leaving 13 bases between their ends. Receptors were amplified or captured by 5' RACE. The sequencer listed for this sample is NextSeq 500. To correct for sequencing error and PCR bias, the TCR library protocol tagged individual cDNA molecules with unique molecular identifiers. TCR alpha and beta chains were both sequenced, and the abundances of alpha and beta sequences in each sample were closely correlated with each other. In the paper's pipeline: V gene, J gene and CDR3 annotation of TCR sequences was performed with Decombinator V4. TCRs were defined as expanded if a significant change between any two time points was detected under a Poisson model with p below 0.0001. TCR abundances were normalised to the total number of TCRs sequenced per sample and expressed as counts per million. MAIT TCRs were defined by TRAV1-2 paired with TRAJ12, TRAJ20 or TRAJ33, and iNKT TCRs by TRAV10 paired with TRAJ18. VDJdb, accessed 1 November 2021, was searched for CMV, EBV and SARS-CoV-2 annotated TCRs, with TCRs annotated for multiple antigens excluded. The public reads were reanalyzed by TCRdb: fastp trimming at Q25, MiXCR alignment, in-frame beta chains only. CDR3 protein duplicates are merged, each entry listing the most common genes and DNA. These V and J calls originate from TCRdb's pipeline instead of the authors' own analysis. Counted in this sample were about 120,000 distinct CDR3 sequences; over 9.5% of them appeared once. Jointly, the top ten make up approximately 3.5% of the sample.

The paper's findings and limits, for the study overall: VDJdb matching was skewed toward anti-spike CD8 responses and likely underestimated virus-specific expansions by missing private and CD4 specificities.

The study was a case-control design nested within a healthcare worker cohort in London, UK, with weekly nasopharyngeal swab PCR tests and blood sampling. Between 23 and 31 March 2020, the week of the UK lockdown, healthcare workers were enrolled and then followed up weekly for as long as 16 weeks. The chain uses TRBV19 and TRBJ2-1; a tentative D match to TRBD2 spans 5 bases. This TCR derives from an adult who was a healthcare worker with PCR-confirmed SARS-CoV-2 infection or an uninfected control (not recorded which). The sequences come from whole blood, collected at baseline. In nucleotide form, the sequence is TGTGCCAGTTCGGATAGCGTTACCTACAATGAGCAGTTCTTC. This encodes CASSDSVTYNEQFF.